This TCR beta chain was captured by sequencing in a study of T-cell memory formation after mild COVID-19. Background on the study: TCR clusters largely stayed donor specific.

About this clonotype itself: Antigen specificity is unknown.

Using its own MiXCR run on the 5' RACE reads, TCRdb lists one record per CDR3 protein. The table lists roughly 190,000 distinct CDR3 sequences, roughly a tenth of them singletons, with roughly 3.2% in the top ten. Study-wide results and caveats: Memory sampled before infection contained some responding clones, suggesting cross-reactive memory joined. Researchers report contracting CD4+ clones mostly in CM and EM, with CD8+ clones in EMRA. Contracting clones from day 15 to 85 had balanced CD4/CD8; later expanders favoured CD4+.

The V segment lost 3 bases and the J segment 4 bases; nucleotides outside the gene matches: 2. This CDR3 contains 13 residues. The sequencing sample was made of PBMCs or a T cell subset sorted from them (not recorded which). The sequence came from a young man who had mild COVID-19 (a few samples of this study predate the infection). Cell type and time point are not known. The chain has TRBV12-3 or TRBV12-4 and TRBJ2-5; 7 nucleotides line up with TRBD1. For the CDR3, the DNA is TGTGCCAGCAGTTTGCACAGGGGAGAGACCCAGTACTTC. It encodes CASSLHRGETQYF.